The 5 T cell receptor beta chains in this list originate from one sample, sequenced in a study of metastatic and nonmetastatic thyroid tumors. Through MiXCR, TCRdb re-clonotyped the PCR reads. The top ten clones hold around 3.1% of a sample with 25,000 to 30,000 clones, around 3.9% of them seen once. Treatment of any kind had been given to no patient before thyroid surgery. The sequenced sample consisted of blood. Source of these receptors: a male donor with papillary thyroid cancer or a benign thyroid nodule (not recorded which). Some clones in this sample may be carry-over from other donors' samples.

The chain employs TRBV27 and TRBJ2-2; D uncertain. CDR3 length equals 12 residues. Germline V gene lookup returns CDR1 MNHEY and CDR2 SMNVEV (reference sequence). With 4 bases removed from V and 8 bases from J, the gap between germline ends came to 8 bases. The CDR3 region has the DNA TGTGCCAGCAGTTCCCCTCGGGGGGAGCTGTTTTTT. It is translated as CASSSPRGELFF.

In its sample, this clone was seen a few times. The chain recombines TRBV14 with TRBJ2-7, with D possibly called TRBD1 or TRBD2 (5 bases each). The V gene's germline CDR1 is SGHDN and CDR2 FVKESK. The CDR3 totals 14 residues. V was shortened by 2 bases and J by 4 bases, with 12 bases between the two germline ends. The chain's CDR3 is CASSQSGGVYEQYF. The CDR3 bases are TGTGCCAGCAGCCAATCTGGGGGAGTTTACGAGCAGTACTTC.

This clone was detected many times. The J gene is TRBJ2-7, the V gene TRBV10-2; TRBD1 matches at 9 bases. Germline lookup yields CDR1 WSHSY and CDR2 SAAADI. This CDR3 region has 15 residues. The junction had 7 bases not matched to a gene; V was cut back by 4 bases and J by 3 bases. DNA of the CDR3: TGCGCCAGCAGTGGGGACAGGGAGCGAGTCTACGAGCAGTACTTC. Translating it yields CASSGDRERVYEQYF.

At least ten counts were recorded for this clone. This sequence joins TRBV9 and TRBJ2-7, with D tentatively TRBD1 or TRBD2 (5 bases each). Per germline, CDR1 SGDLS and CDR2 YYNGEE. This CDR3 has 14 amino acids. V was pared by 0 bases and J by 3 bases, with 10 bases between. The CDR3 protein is CASSVGGSDYEQYF. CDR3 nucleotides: TGTGCCAGCAGCGTAGGGGGGAGTGACTACGAGCAGTACTTC.

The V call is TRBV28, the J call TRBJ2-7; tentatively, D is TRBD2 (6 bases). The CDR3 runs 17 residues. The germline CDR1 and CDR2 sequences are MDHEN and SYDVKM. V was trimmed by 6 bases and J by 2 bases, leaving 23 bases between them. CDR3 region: CASRFGGIWRVAYEQYF. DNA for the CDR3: TGTGCCAGCAGGTTTGGGGGGATATGGCGCGTTGCCTACGAGCAGTACTTC. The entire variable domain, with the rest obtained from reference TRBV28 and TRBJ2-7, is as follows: DVKVTQSSRYLVKRTGEKVFLECVQDMDHENMFWYRQDPGLGLRLIYFSYDVKMKEKGDIPEGYSVSREKKERFSLILESASTNQTSMYLCASRFGGIWRVAYEQYFGPGTRLTVT.